This T cell receptor (beta chain) was recorded in a study of blood T cells in healthy people across ages. With a J-beta primer mix and a sample-barcoded 5' primer, a second PCR ran roughly 7 to 11 cycles. Researchers report that a template-switch adaptor with 12 random nucleotides tagged each cDNA molecule. CDR3-containing paired-end reads numbered at least 2.5 million in each sample. MiXCR, run by TCRdb on the 5' RACE reads, gives a single entry per CDR3 protein. The sample includes about 970,000 distinct CDR3 sequences, 51% seen only once; the top ten take around 21%. Overall study results and limits: Because sorting was not performed, PBMCs prevented conclusive naive versus antigen-experienced comparison.

Regarding this clonotype: The antigen is unknown.

Isolation yielded PBMCs, at least 6.5 million per sample, in every case. Material for sequencing was blood. The origin of this receptor is a woman in her sixties or seventies in good health.

The chain's CDR3 is CSAGGRGSGTDTQYF. The CDR3 DNA is TGCAGCGCCGGGGGACGGGGTAGCGGCACAGATACGCAGTATTTT. The chain carries TRBV29-1 and TRBJ2-3, with D tentatively TRBD2 (6 bases). CDR3 length: 15 residues. The germline V gene has CDR1 SQVTM and CDR2 ANQGSEA. The V end lost 7 bases, the J end lost 1 base, and 18 bases lay between the germline ends.